Detailed here is one T cell receptor (beta chain). These data are taken from a study of blood T cell repertoires in COVID-19. Overall study context: Spain, Italy and the United States supplied samples that represented acute and convalescent COVID-19.

In the original workflow: Scientists estimated how many nucleated cells there were by amplifying reference gene primers. Using immunoSEQ multiplex PCR, the repertoire was profiled, and TCRdb retains in-frame clones only, with some absent. That table gives V, J and clone size, and the DNA gave D and trimming. The sample consists of approximately 100,000 clones, around 83% of them appearing once. The CDR3 has 15 amino acids. From germline, CDR1 is SGHKS and CDR2 YYEKEE (reference sequence). Trimming removed 2 bases at V and 0 bases at J, with 11 bases between. The TCR comes from a woman of 80 years or more with active or convalescent COVID-19. V and J are TRBV5-5 and TRBJ1-1, with D maybe TRBD1 (5 bases). Sequencing was carried out using peripheral blood. The CDR3 here is CASSLTGFMNTEAFF. CDR3 DNA sequence: TGTGCCAGCAGCTTAACAGGCTTCATGAACACTGAAGCTTTCTTT.